This T cell receptor beta chain was obtained from a study of monozygotic twins with inflammatory bowel disease (dated by TCRdb to the late 2010s). Context from the whole study: The full study comprised 28 monozygotic twin pairs: nine German pairs (four IBD-concordant, five IBD-discordant) and 19 IBD-discordant Danish pairs. The search for disease-associated traits relied mainly on comparing IBD patients with their genetically identical healthy co-twins within discordant pairs. Each individual had, on average, about 151 000 unique TCRalpha sequences and 181 000 unique TCRbeta sequences available for analysis.

Notes on this clonotype: There is no known antigen for this receptor.

Overall results and qualifications from the work: Because patients were on differing immunosuppressive treatments, the repertoires may have picked up extra background noise and inter-individual variability. The results gave no support for a single strong signal or clonotype linked to IBD. Distinction between different T cell subtypes could not be achieved in the analysis. Repertoire similarity did not differ between concordant and discordant twins, which could be due to limited statistical power. TCRbeta repertoire diversity, by inverse Simpson index, was decreased in IBD patients compared with their healthy co-twins. Compared with healthy twins, IBD patients had fewer clonotypes in common with other individuals, a difference most pronounced in patients showing signs of disease activity.

The library was built by means of 5' RACE. For each TCR library, around 3,800 ng of total RNA was used. For each sample, cDNA was synthesized in eight separate reactions using SMARTScribe reverse transcriptase. Unique molecular identifiers containing a 6-nucleotide sample barcode were introduced through template switching during cDNA synthesis. TCRalpha and TCRbeta cDNA was amplified by two nested PCRs of approximately 16 and 10 cycles, with bead purification after each PCR. Before amplification, the cDNA was treated with uracil DNA-glycosylase and purified using the QIAquick PCR purification kit. The second PCR added Illumina TruSeq-compatible adapters along with sample-specific barcodes. Library quality and concentration were assessed using TapeStation and Qubit, and about 5 ng of each library was pooled. Sequencing of the pooled libraries was done on an Illumina HiSeq2500 single-index Rapid Run using custom sequencing primers and 2 x 100 bp reads. In the source study's methods: MiGEC version 1.2.6 was used for UMI-based consensus assembly, which corrected PCR and sequencing errors. MiXCR version 2.1.1 handled V(D)J alignment, clonotype assembly and CDR3 extraction. To normalise gene usage, clonotype sharing and MAIT/NKT TCR abundance, the analysis used the top 1000, 10 000 and 20 000 clonotypes per sample. After downsampling to 27 000 UMIs, diversity was calculated as the inverse Simpson index using the vegan R package. Paired Mann-Whitney U tests on discordant twin pairs were used, with Benjamini-Hochberg multiple-testing correction. TCRdb reanalyzed the reads, keeping one entry per CDR3 protein sequence and omitting DNA. TCRdb, not the authors, supplied the V and J calls. This sample's table contains fewer than 450,000 distinct CDR3 sequences. Of the sample, 2.6% is held by the ten largest clones.

CDR1 and CDR2 are drawn from the germline V gene: LGHNA, YSLEER. The CDR3 sequence holds 14 residues, the cysteine and phenylalanine included. Only the protein is available. An approximately 2.5 ml peripheral blood sample was drawn into PAXgene tubes per donor and stored at -80°C. Without any T cell sorting, total RNA was extracted from whole blood using the PAXgene blood miRNA kit on an automated QIAcube. Peripheral blood from monozygotic twin pairs concordant or discordant for inflammatory bowel disease was subjected to deep TCRalpha and TCRbeta repertoire profiling with unique molecular barcoding. Smoking habits were recorded for all twin pairs, and each individual was classified as a current, former or never smoker.

The V and J genes are TRBV4-3 and TRBJ1-6; TCRdb names TRBD1, which stays unverified in the absence of DNA. This sequence was found in a human donor with ulcerative colitis or Crohn's disease, or a healthy co-twin of an affected twin (not recorded which). Specimen: blood. The CDR3 corresponds to CASSQDPPYSPLHF.